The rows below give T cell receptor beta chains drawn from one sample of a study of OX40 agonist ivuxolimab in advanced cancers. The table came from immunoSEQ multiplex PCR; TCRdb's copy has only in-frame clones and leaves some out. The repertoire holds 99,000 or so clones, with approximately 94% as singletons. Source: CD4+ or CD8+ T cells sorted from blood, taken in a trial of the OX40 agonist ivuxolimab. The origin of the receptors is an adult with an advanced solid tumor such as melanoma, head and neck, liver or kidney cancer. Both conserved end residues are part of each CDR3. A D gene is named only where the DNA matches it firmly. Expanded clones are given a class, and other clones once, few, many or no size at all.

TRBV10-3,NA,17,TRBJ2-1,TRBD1,TGTGCCATCAGTGATCCCACCCGACAGGGGGGAAGTGGTGAGCAGTTCTTC,CAISDPTRQGGSGEQFF
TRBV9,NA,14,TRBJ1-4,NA,TGTGCCAGCAGCCCCGGGCCCCAGTATGAAAAACTGTTTTTT,CASSPGPQYEKLFF
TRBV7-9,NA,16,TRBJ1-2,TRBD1,TGTGCCAGCAGCTTGATCGGGACAGCCAGTAACTATGGCTACACCTTC,CASSLIGTASNYGYTF
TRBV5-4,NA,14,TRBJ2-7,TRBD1,TGTGCCAGCAGCTTGGAGGGGACAGGCTACGAGCAGTACTTC,CASSLEGTGYEQYF
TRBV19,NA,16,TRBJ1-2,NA,TGTGCCAGTAGTACTCCGGGATGGGTGAGAGACTATGGCTACACCTTC,CASSTPGWVRDYGYTF
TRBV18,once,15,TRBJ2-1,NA,TGTGCCAGCTCAACCCGAGCGGATACCTACAATGAGCAGTTCTTC,CASSTRADTYNEQFF
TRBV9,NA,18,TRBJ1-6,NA,TGTGCCAGCAGCGTAGACGGAGGCCTCCAATCGACGGATTCACCCCTCCACTTT,CASSVDGGLQSTDSPLHF
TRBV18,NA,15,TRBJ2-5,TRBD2,TGTGCCAGCTCACCACCGGGGCAAGACGGGAGGGGCCAGTACTTC,CASSPPGQDGRGQYF
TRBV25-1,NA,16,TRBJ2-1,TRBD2,TGTGCCAGCAGCGGACTAGCGGGGGGCCCGGGGAATGAGCAGTTCTTC,CASSGLAGGPGNEQFF
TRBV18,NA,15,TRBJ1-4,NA,TGTGCCAGCTCGCCCTCCGGGACATTGTATGAAAAACTGTTTTTT,CASSPSGTLYEKLFF